These 15 T cell receptor beta chains were sequenced from one sample in a study of metastatic and nonmetastatic thyroid tumors. No treatment had been given to any patient before thyroid surgery. TCRdb re-called clones from the PCR reads using MiXCR. The profile shows 30,000 to 40,000 clones, about a third of them singletons. The sequencing sample was made of tumor tissue. The receptors originated from a female donor with papillary thyroid cancer or a benign thyroid nodule (not recorded which). Some clones in this sample may be carry-over from other donors' samples.

The chain has TRBV5-1 and TRBJ2-7, with 7 nucleotides matching TRBD1. V trimming: 4 bases; J trimming: 4 bases; junction bases outside the gene matches: 2. CDR1 and CDR2 from the germline V gene are SGHRS and YFSETQ. This CDR3 comprises 12 residues. The CDR3 region is CASSRDRYEQYF. For the CDR3, the DNA is TGCGCCAGCAGCCGGGACAGATACGAGCAGTACTTC.

This clone was picked up a small number of times. The gene calls are TRBV6-1 and TRBJ2-3; D remains unclear. Germline V gene data show CDR1 as MNHNS and CDR2 as SASEGT. V lost 3 bases and J 1 base, leaving 11 bases between the germline ends. The CDR3 runs 15 residues. CDR3 sequence: CASSDKDIGTDTQYF. CDR3 sequence (DNA): TGTGCCAGCAGTGATAAAGATATCGGCACAGATACGCAGTATTTT.

This clone has only one observation. The J gene is TRBJ1-6, the V gene TRBV3-1; TRBD1 matches at 7 bases. CDR1 and CDR2 (germline): LGHDT, YNNKEL (reference sequence). J lost 7 bases, V lost 2 bases, and 8 bases had no gene match. This CDR3 is 16 amino acids long. As DNA, the CDR3 is TGTGCCAGCAGCCAAATATCCGGGACAGTGAATTCACCCCTCCACTTT. Translation: CASSQISGTVNSPLHF.

The rearrangement joins TRBV7-8 to TRBJ1-1; maybe TRBD1 (6 bases). The germline V and J ends were trimmed by 7 bases and 0 bases, with 9 bases remaining between them. The CDR3 is made up of 13 amino acids. Germline V CDR1 and CDR2: SGHVS, FQNEAQ. This CDR3 is CASTQGMNTEAFF. The CDR3 bases are TGTGCCAGCACCCAGGGGATGAACACTGAAGCTTTCTTT.

This chain links TRBV5-1 with TRBJ1-4; 7 bases match TRBD1. CDR3 length equals 15 residues. Trimming at V came to 4 bases and at J to 0 bases, leaving 3 bases not matched to a gene. Germline lookup yields CDR1 SGHRS and CDR2 YFSETQ. The CDR3 sequence: CASSPGTATNEKLFF. CDR3 sequence (DNA): TGCGCCAGCAGCCCTGGGACAGCAACTAATGAAAAACTGTTTTTT.

The chain employs TRBV18 and TRBJ2-7; D call uncertain. The CDR3 length is 14 residues. Germline V lookup: CDR1 KGHSH, CDR2 LQKENI. V was clipped by 0 bases and J by 2 bases, with 8 bases between them. In DNA, the CDR3 is TGTGCCAGCTCACCACCAAGCCAAGCCTACGAGCAGTACTTC. It translates to CASSPPSQAYEQYF.

The chain uses TRBV7-1 and TRBJ1-5; 12 bases are a match to TRBD1. TRBV7-1 is noted as an ORF with a role that remains uncertain. This CDR3 spans 20 amino acids. Trimming at V came to 3 bases and at J to 4 bases, leaving 16 bases not matched to a gene. The CDR3 reads CASSSTPTGTGGSRNQPQHF. The CDR3 DNA follows: TGTGCCAGCAGCTCGACACCAACCGGGACAGGGGGCTCCCGAAATCAGCCCCAGCATTTT.

The chain links TRBV11-2 to TRBJ2-7; tentatively, D is TRBD2 (6 bases). This CDR3 has 15 amino acids. V lost 4 bases, J lost 3 bases, and 16 bases lay in between. The V gene's germline CDR1 is SGHAT and CDR2 FQNNGV. CDR3 nucleotide sequence: TGTGCCAGCAGCTCCGGAAGCGGGCATAACTACGAGCAGTACTTC. As protein: CASSSGSGHNYEQYF.

The gene calls are TRBV7-6 and TRBJ2-2; D unresolved. Per germline, CDR1 SGHVS and CDR2 FNYEAQ. V was trimmed by 0 bases and J by 2 bases, leaving 10 bases between them. The CDR3 has 16 amino acids. CDR3 residues: CASSLAWAANTGELFF. The DNA of the CDR3 is TGTGCCAGCAGCTTAGCGTGGGCAGCCAACACCGGGGAGCTGTTTTTT.

In this sample, this clone turned up a few times. The CDR3 sequence is CASSFRQEKLMGGQPQHF. The DNA for the CDR3 is TGTGCCAGCAGCTTTCGGCAGGAAAAACTTATGGGTGGTCAGCCCCAGCATTTT. V usage is TRBV11-2 and J usage is TRBJ1-5; D uncertain. The CDR3 has 18 residues. CDR1 is SGHAT and CDR2 is FQNNGV in the germline V gene. Deletions cut 3 bases from V and 6 bases from J, with 24 bases between.

The DNA of the CDR3 is TGTGCCTGGAGTCTTCTGCAGACTGAAGCTTTCTTT. Protein sequence: CAWSLLQTEAFF. The V call is TRBV30, the J call TRBJ1-1; D unclear. The CDR3 length is 12 residues. V lost 2 bases, J lost 5 bases, and 9 bases lay in between. Germline V lookup: CDR1 GTSNPN, CDR2 SVGIG (reference sequence).

With respect to this clone: The missing conserved phenylalanine or tryptophan at the end of this CDR3 makes a read error likely. The gene calls are TRBV12-3 or TRBV12-4 and TRBJ1-5; D gene ambiguous. The CDR3 has 13 amino acids. The ends were cut back, 3 bases at V and 4 bases at J, with 7 bases in the middle. CDR3 protein: CASSFSNNQPQHS. The CDR3 bases are TGTGCCAGCAGTTTCTCCAATAATCAGCCCCAGCATTCT.

Only one count was recorded for this clone. V usage is TRBV20-1 and J usage is TRBJ2-7; 14 nucleotides match TRBD2. The V segment lost 4 bases and the J segment 6 bases; nucleotides outside the gene matches: 11. The CDR3 totals 16 residues. The germline CDR1 and CDR2 sequences are DFQATT and SNEGSKA (reference sequence). CDR3 sequence: CSATQTPGLAGVEQYF. CDR3 nucleotide sequence: TGCAGTGCTACCCAAACTCCGGGACTAGCGGGAGTCGAGCAGTACTTC.

The rearrangement joins TRBV9 to TRBJ2-7; 7 nucleotides align to TRBD2. Germline CDR1 SGDLS, CDR2 YYNGEE. J lost 2 bases, V lost 4 bases, and 9 bases had no gene match. The CDR3 is made up of 15 amino acids. The CDR3 DNA reads TGTGCCAGCAGCCCAAGCGGGGTGATTACCTACGAGCAGTACTTC. It translates to CASSPSGVITYEQYF.

At least ten counts were recorded for this clone. J is TRBJ2-7 and V is TRBV28, with TRBD1 matching over 7 bases. Germline lookup yields CDR1 MDHEN and CDR2 SYDVKM. The CDR3 extends over 13 amino acids. With 8 bases clipped from V and 5 bases from J, the junction kept 9 bases outside the gene matches. The CDR3 protein is CASSDRVEDEQYF. The CDR3 nucleotides read TGTGCCAGCTCCGACAGGGTAGAAGACGAGCAGTACTTC.